These T cell receptor beta chains were read from a single sample in a study of blood T cell repertoires in COVID-19. The protocol was immunoSEQ multiplex PCR, while the TCRdb copy is restricted to in-frame clones and leaves out a portion. The sample lists about 90,000 clones, 80% to 90% seen once, with approximately 2.6% in the top ten. What was sequenced was peripheral blood. These receptors all come from a man aged 45-65 years with COVID-19, enrolled during active disease. Each CDR3 is given with its conserved first and last residue. A D gene is named only where the DNA matches it firmly. A clone size is listed for some rows: how often the clone was seen (once, few, many), or a class if it is expanded.

J	V	size	D	CDR3	DNA
TRBJ2-7	TRBV6-4	medium-sized	TRBD2	CASSDNSGGANEQYF	TGTGCCAGCAGTGATAACAGCGGGGGGGCTAACGAGCAGTACTTC
TRBJ1-1	TRBV9	NA	NA	CASSVVTGLMNTEAFF	TGTGCCAGCAGCGTAGTAACAGGGTTGATGAACACTGAAGCTTTCTTT
TRBJ1-1	TRBV28	NA	NA	CASSLTGHAFF	TGTGCCAGCAGTCTCACAGGCCACGCTTTCTTT
TRBJ2-1	TRBV6-2/TRBV6-3	once	NA	CASSYSDAGGYNEQFF	TGTGCCAGCAGTTACTCGGACGCTGGAGGATATAATGAGCAGTTCTTC
TRBJ1-1	TRBV2	NA	NA	CASNVGGGDTEAFF	TGTGCCAGCAACGTTGGAGGGGGGGACACTGAAGCTTTCTTT
TRBJ2-2	TRBV20-1	NA	TRBD2	CSASSASGAGELFF	TGCAGTGCTAGTTCAGCTAGCGGGGCCGGGGAGCTGTTTTTT
TRBJ2-3	TRBV9	NA	TRBD2	CASSAGLATDTQYF	TGTGCCAGCAGCGCGGGACTAGCGACAGATACGCAGTATTTT
TRBJ1-2	TRBV19	NA	NA	CASSRTLNYGYTF	TGTGCCAGTAGTCGGACATTAAACTATGGCTACACCTTC
TRBJ1-3	TRBV9	NA	NA	CASSVGGDSVNTIYF	TGTGCCAGCAGCGTAGGCGGGGATTCGGTAAACACCATATATTTT
TRBJ1-4	TRBV2	NA	TRBD1	CASIQGAGNEKLFF	TGTGCCAGCATACAGGGGGCCGGCAATGAAAAACTGTTTTTT
TRBJ1-3	TRBV5-8	NA	NA	CASSLPLLSSGNTIYF	TGTGCCAGCAGCTTGCCCCTACTGAGCTCTGGAAACACCATATATTTT
TRBJ1-5	TRBV12-3/TRBV12-4	NA	NA	CASSYAEGQPQHF	TGTGCCAGCAGTTACGCCGAGGGTCAGCCCCAGCATTTT
TRBJ2-1	TRBV5-1	once	NA	CASMASLHEQFF	TGCGCCAGCATGGCAAGTCTCCATGAGCAGTTCTTC
TRBJ2-7	TRBV4-3	NA	NA	CASSQDHLTYEQYF	TGCGCCAGCAGCCAAGATCACCTAACCTACGAGCAGTACTTC
TRBJ1-3	TRBV27	NA	NA	CASSLNSGNTIYF	TGTGCCAGCAGTTTAAATAGTGGAAACACCATATATTTT
TRBJ1-2	TRBV18	NA	NA	CASSPKDTTGYTF	TGTGCCAGCTCACCTAAGGACACAACCGGCTACACCTTC
TRBJ1-2	TRBV3-1/TRBV3-2	NA	TRBD1	CASSQPRTGGANGYTF	TGTGCCAGCAGCCAACCCAGGACAGGGGGCGCAAATGGCTACACCTTC
TRBJ1-1	TRBV7-2	NA	TRBD1	CASSWTGVNTEAFF	TGTGCCAGCAGCTGGACAGGCGTGAACACTGAAGCTTTCTTT
TRBJ2-7	TRBV20-1	NA	NA	CSASALQGGYEQYF	TGCAGTGCTAGTGCCCTACAGGGAGGGTACGAGCAGTACTTC
TRBJ1-2	TRBV19	NA	TRBD1	CASSISGQGAGYTF	TGTGCCAGTAGTATATCGGGACAGGGGGCAGGCTACACCTTC
TRBJ2-1	TRBV19	NA	TRBD2	CASSSGTSGINEQFF	TGTGCCAGTAGTTCCGGGACTAGCGGGATCAATGAGCAGTTCTTC
TRBJ1-2	TRBV28	few	TRBD1	CASRGDRIYYGYTF	TGTGCCAGCAGGGGGGACAGAATATACTATGGCTACACCTTC
TRBJ2-1	TRBV7-8	NA	TRBD2	CASSSWLAGGESSYNEQFF	TGTGCCAGCAGCTCCTGGCTAGCGGGGGGCGAAAGCTCCTACAATGAGCAGTTCTTC
TRBJ2-2	TRBV5-4	NA	NA	CASSPRTGELFF	TGTGCCAGCAGCCCACGGACCGGGGAGCTGTTTTTT
TRBJ1-2	TRBV10-3	NA	NA	CAISESMAGNHSGYTF	TGTGCCATCAGTGAGTCGATGGCAGGGAACCACTCTGGCTACACCTTC
TRBJ1-4	TRBV11-2	NA	NA	CASSLRRTNEKLFF	TGTGCCAGCAGCCTGCGGAGGACTAATGAAAAACTGTTTTTT
TRBJ2-1	TRBV4-3	once	TRBD1	CASSQDRTGYNEQFF	TGCGCCAGCAGCCAAGATCGGACAGGGTACAATGAGCAGTTCTTC
TRBJ2-7	TRBV5-1	NA	NA	CASSPTPVGVGHYEQYF	TGCGCCAGCAGCCCAACCCCCGTAGGGGTCGGGCACTACGAGCAGTACTTC
TRBJ2-3	TRBV29-1	NA	NA	CSVENRLTMSTDTQYF	TGCAGCGTTGAAAATAGACTTACTATGAGCACAGATACGCAGTATTTT
TRBJ1-5	TRBV5-1	once	NA	CASSLVGDSNQPQHF	TGCGCCAGCAGCTTGGTCGGGGATAGCAATCAGCCCCAGCATTTT
TRBJ1-2	TRBV24-1	NA	NA	CATSDSPLFRGLANYGYTF	TGTGCCACCAGTGATTCACCCCTGTTTAGGGGGTTGGCTAACTATGGCTACACCTTC
TRBJ2-2	TRBV5-1	NA	NA	CASSLTGKNTGELFF	TGCGCCAGCAGCTTGACAGGGAAGAACACCGGGGAGCTGTTTTTT
TRBJ2-3	TRBV6-4	NA	NA	CASSDSAGVADTQYF	TGTGCCAGCAGTGACTCGGCAGGGGTGGCAGATACGCAGTATTTT
TRBJ1-4	TRBV18	NA	TRBD1	CASSLTGGSGEKLFF	TGTGCCAGCTCGCTGACAGGGGGCAGCGGTGAAAAACTGTTTTTT
TRBJ1-2	TRBV27	NA	NA	CASRYVQGLDGYTF	TGTGCCAGCAGATATGTACAGGGTTTGGATGGCTACACCTTC
TRBJ1-2	TRBV5-1	NA	NA	CASSASDRGYTF	TGCGCCAGCAGCGCCTCGGACAGAGGCTACACCTTC
TRBJ1-1	TRBV3-1/TRBV3-2	NA	NA	CASSPGWPEAFF	TGTGCCAGCAGCCCCGGGTGGCCTGAAGCTTTCTTT
TRBJ1-2	TRBV19	NA	NA	CASKIPNPQDGNYGYTF	TGTGCCAGTAAAATACCCAACCCACAGGATGGTAACTATGGCTACACCTTC
TRBJ2-7	TRBV19	NA	NA	CASKLQGPYEQYF	TGTGCCAGTAAACTACAGGGACCCTACGAGCAGTACTTC
TRBJ1-6	TRBV6-4	NA	NA	CASSLDGQGSPLHF	TGTGCCAGCAGCCTCGACGGTCAGGGGTCACCCCTCCACTTT
TRBJ2-1	TRBV6-2/TRBV6-3	NA	TRBD2	CASSRLAGEYNEQFF	TGTGCCAGCAGTCGGCTAGCGGGGGAATACAATGAGCAGTTCTTC
TRBJ1-5	TRBV12-3/TRBV12-4	NA	NA	CASRPGQNQPQHF	TGTGCCAGCAGACCCGGACAGAATCAGCCCCAGCATTTT
TRBJ1-5	TRBV10-1	NA	NA	CASSETPVQPQHF	TGCGCCAGCAGTGAAACCCCGGTTCAGCCCCAGCATTTT
TRBJ1-1	TRBV12-3/TRBV12-4	NA	NA	CASSFGGLGAFF	TGTGCCAGCAGTTTTGGGGGACTAGGAGCTTTCTTT
TRBJ1-2	TRBV5-1	once	TRBD1	CASSLGGGSNYGYTF	TGCGCCAGCAGCCTGGGAGGGGGCTCTAACTATGGCTACACCTTC
TRBJ1-1	TRBV7-9	NA	TRBD1	CASSLTGRGATEAFF	TGTGCCAGCAGCTTAACAGGCAGGGGGGCCACTGAAGCTTTCTTT
TRBJ1-1	TRBV7-2	NA	TRBD1	CASSPRTGRTEAFF	TGTGCCAGCAGCCCCCGGACAGGGAGGACTGAAGCTTTCTTT
TRBJ1-5	TRBV6-7	NA	NA	CASTPRSGSNQPQHF	TGTGCCAGCACCCCTCGGTCGGGTAGCAATCAGCCCCAGCATTTT
TRBJ2-5	TRBV11-2	NA	TRBD2	CASSRETSEETQYF	TGTGCCAGCAGCCGTGAAACTAGCGAAGAGACCCAGTACTTC
TRBJ1-2	TRBV28	NA	NA	CASRQWPANYGYTF	TGTGCCAGTCGACAGTGGCCTGCTAACTATGGCTACACCTTC
TRBJ2-2	TRBV30	NA	NA	CAWSGLNTGELFF	TGTGCCTGGAGTGGACTGAACACCGGGGAGCTGTTTTTT
TRBJ2-7	TRBV14	NA	NA	CASSQDRYEQYF	TGTGCCAGCAGCCAGGACAGATACGAGCAGTACTTC
TRBJ1-2	TRBV5-1	NA	TRBD1	CASSPNRQGHGYTF	TGCGCCAGCAGCCCGAACCGACAGGGGCATGGCTACACCTTC
TRBJ2-7	TRBV9	NA	NA	CASSVGPSSYEQYF	TGTGCCAGCAGCGTAGGGCCTAGCTCCTACGAGCAGTACTTC